This T cell receptor (beta chain) was captured in a study of T cells in Graves' hyperthyroidism and ophthalmopathy. As for the study in general: Peripheral blood was acquired at first diagnosis, ahead of any therapy whatsoever.

Not enrolled were patients with uncontrolled infection, other autoimmune disease, pregnancy or lactation. Trimming took off 1 base at V and 4 bases at J, with 10 bases between the two ends. The CDR3 loop spans 15 amino acids. Germline V lookup: CDR1 SGHTA, CDR2 FQGNSA. In the case of this clonotype: Its specificity is unknown.

Study-level points and caveats: A 13 V-J model separated ophthalmopathy from stable hyperthyroidism. Clonotypes that were expanded in thyroid above 0.001 mostly appeared in blood too.

Regions amplified from RNA transcripts were the TCR beta CDR3 regions. RT-PCR in the first round (using the HTBI primer set) targeted the TCR CDR3. TCRdb recomputed calls from the multiplex PCR reads with MiXCR, one row per CDR3 protein. The data hold about 350,000 distinct CDR3 sequences, with over 11% observed a single time. The chain joins TRBV7-2 to TRBJ2-2; the D gene could be TRBD1 or TRBD2 (5 bases each). The sample taken for sequencing was blood. This clonotype was obtained from a woman in her twenties or thirties with Graves' hyperthyroidism. The DNA of the CDR3 is TGTGCCAGCAGCTTAGGGGGGTTTAGCACCGGGGAGCTGTTTTTT. This translates into CASSLGGFSTGELFF.